This is a list of T cell receptor beta chains from one sample in a study of T-cell reconstitution after alpha-beta-depleted transplantation in children. One entry per CDR3 protein, called by TCRdb with MiXCR from the PCR reads. The sample lists over 120,000 distinct CDR3 sequences, about 8.8% occurring once. Source: PBMCs, mostly from graft donor cells, taken 180 days after TCRalphabeta/CD19-depleted stem cell transplant. The receptors shown here come from a female patient aged 2 to 10 who had a stem cell transplant for congenital amegakaryocytic thrombocytopenia, so the T cells may come from the graft donor. Both conserved end residues are part of each CDR3. The D gene is left open where the match is weak. The listing skips clone size in some rows; elsewhere it reads once, few, many or a size class.

V gene	clone size	J gene	D gene	CDR3 protein	CDR3 DNA
TRBV11-3	few	TRBJ1-2	NA	CASSENCQINYGYTF	TGTGCCAGCAGCGAAAACTGCCAGATAAACTATGGCTACACCTTC
TRBV5-6	NA	TRBJ2-7	TRBD1	CASSLFRTGPTRRVYEQYF	TGTGCCAGCAGCTTGTTTCGGACAGGACCCACCAGGCGGGTATACGAGCAGTACTTC
TRBV5-1	many	TRBJ2-4	TRBD1	CASSWGDRKGAKNIQYF	TGCGCCAGCAGCTGGGGGGACAGGAAGGGAGCCAAAAACATTCAGTACTTC
TRBV4-1	many	TRBJ2-2	NA	CASSQGLGSSGELFF	TGCGCCAGCAGCCAAGGACTAGGAAGTTCCGGGGAGCTGTTTTTT
TRBV28	many	TRBJ1-1	NA	CASSPARGLNTEAFF	TGTGCCAGCAGTCCGGCCAGGGGTCTGAACACTGAAGCTTTCTTT
TRBV7-9	NA	TRBJ1-6	NA	CATTQGGDNNSPLHF	TGTGCCACCACCCAGGGTGGGGATAATAATTCACCCCTCCACTTT
TRBV7-2	NA	TRBJ2-7	NA	CASSLARYEQYF	TGTGCCAGCAGCTTAGCGCGCTACGAGCAGTACTTC
TRBV6-1	NA	TRBJ2-2	TRBD2	CASSELAGVTGELFF	TGTGCCAGCAGTGAACTCGCGGGAGTCACCGGGGAGCTGTTTTTT
TRBV29-1	few	TRBJ2-1	NA	CSVEDGQKVDLNEQFF	TGCAGCGTTGAAGACGGACAGAAAGTAGATCTCAATGAGCAGTTCTTC
TRBV20-1	many	TRBJ2-2	NA	CSARERNTGELFF	TGCAGTGCTAGGGAGCGGAACACCGGGGAGCTGTTTTTT
TRBV7-2	few	TRBJ2-1	TRBD2	CASSLLIPPGLAYNEQFF	TGTGCCAGCAGCCTCCTTATTCCGCCGGGACTAGCCTACAATGAGCAGTTCTTC
TRBV7-2	NA	TRBJ1-1	TRBD1	CASSDRGRNTEAFF	TGTGCCAGCAGCGACAGGGGAAGGAACACTGAAGCTTTCTTT
TRBV5-1	few	TRBJ2-1	TRBD2	CASSGTSAYNEQFF	TGCGCCAGCAGCGGGACTAGCGCCTACAATGAGCAGTTCTTC
TRBV5-1	NA	TRBJ2-3	TRBD1	CASSGTGTGIDTQYF	TGCGCCAGCAGCGGAACCGGGACAGGGATAGATACGCAGTATTTT
TRBV20-1	few	TRBJ2-7	TRBD2	CSAGTSGSSSYEQYF	TGCAGTGCGGGGACTAGCGGTTCTTCCTCCTACGAGCAGTACTTC
TRBV28	once	TRBJ2-3	TRBD2	CASTLNGLAGDPDTQYF	TGTGCCAGCACCCTTAACGGACTAGCGGGAGACCCAGATACGCAGTATTTT
TRBV12-3/TRBV12-4	many	TRBJ2-7	NA	CASSLDRYEQYF	TGTGCCAGCAGCCTAGACCGCTACGAGCAGTACTTC
TRBV11-2	many	TRBJ1-3	NA	CASSPRPSSGNTIYF	TGTGCCAGCAGCCCTCGTCCCAGCTCTGGAAACACCATATATTTT
TRBV20-1	NA	TRBJ2-7	TRBD2	CSASGRTYSYEQYF	TGCAGTGCTAGCGGGAGGACCTACTCCTACGAGCAGTACTTC
TRBV5-1	many	TRBJ2-5	NA	CASSLAGTKGQTQYF	TGCGCCAGCAGCTTGGCCGGCACCAAAGGCCAGACCCAGTACTTC
TRBV19	NA	TRBJ2-1	TRBD1	CASSIGTGGHNEQFF	TGTGCCAGTAGTATAGGGACAGGGGGCCACAATGAGCAGTTCTTC
TRBV5-5	many	TRBJ1-5	TRBD1	CASSPGTGVGQPQHF	TGTGCCAGCAGCCCCGGGACAGGGGTTGGTCAGCCCCAGCATTTT
TRBV20-1	few	TRBJ2-7	TRBD1	CSASSGTGGNAYEQYF	TGCAGTGCTAGCTCCGGGACAGGGGGAAATGCCTACGAGCAGTACTTC
TRBV24-1	many	TRBJ2-1	NA	CATTDQLGSEQFF	TGTGCCACCACAGACCAATTGGGGAGTGAGCAGTTCTTC
TRBV15	NA	TRBJ2-2	TRBD2	CATSRDRASGSWSTGELFF	TGTGCCACCAGCAGAGATCGGGCTAGCGGGAGTTGGTCGACCGGGGAGCTGTTTTTT
TRBV20-1	few	TRBJ1-2	TRBD1	CSASDRDRGVYGYTF	TGCAGTGCTAGCGACAGGGACAGGGGGGTCTATGGCTACACCTTC
TRBV28	NA	TRBJ2-7	TRBD1	CASSSPGQATLGEQYF	TGTGCCAGCAGTTCCCCCGGACAGGCCACTCTGGGCGAGCAGTACTTC
TRBV6-1	many	TRBJ2-7	NA	CASSELLAYEQYF	TGTGCCAGCAGTGAACTTCTCGCCTACGAGCAGTACTTC
TRBV25-1	NA	TRBJ2-6	NA	CASKSSGGGSGGANVLTF	TGTGCCAGCAAATCCTCAGGGGGAGGCTCCGGTGGGGCCAACGTCCTGACTTTC
TRBV7-9	many	TRBJ1-1	NA	CASSLAGLTEAFF	TGTGCCAGCAGCTTAGCGGGACTCACTGAAGCTTTCTTT
TRBV10-3	many	TRBJ2-5	TRBD2	CAISGLGSGAIQETQYF	TGTGCCATCAGTGGGCTAGGCAGCGGGGCGATCCAAGAGACCCAGTACTTC